Shown below are 26 T cell receptor beta chains from a single sample sequenced in a study of early T cells in non-severe SARS-CoV-2 infection. TCRdb recomputed calls from the 5' RACE reads with MiXCR, one row per CDR3 protein. The data show around 66,000 distinct CDR3 sequences, with about 6% seen just once and around 3.5% held by the top ten. Sequenced here: whole blood, sampled at baseline. These receptors were taken from an adult who was a healthcare worker with PCR-confirmed SARS-CoV-2 infection or an uninfected control (not recorded which).

This clonotype was recorded at least ten times. The chain employs TRBV6-2 or TRBV6-3 and TRBJ2-3; a weak D match, TRBD1 (5 bases). This CDR3 region has 14 residues. Germline V gene sequence: CDR1 MNHEY, CDR2 SVGEGT. V gave up 4 bases and J gave up 2 bases, with 10 bases separating them. CDR3 sequence (DNA): TGTGCCAGCAGTTTGTGGACACTCACAGATACGCAGTATTTT. It translates to CASSLWTLTDTQYF.

This clonotype was counted at least ten times. The CDR3 loop reads CASGSPFGEAFF. DNA of the CDR3: TGTGCTAGTGGTTCACCTTTCGGTGAAGCTTTCTTT. This chain links TRBV12-5 with TRBJ1-1; D is ambiguous. The V end was cut by 4 bases, the J end by 7 bases, with 10 bases between. The CDR3 length is 12 residues. Germline-derived CDR1 and CDR2 are LGHNT and FRNRAP.

This chain joins TRBV28 and TRBJ2-7; D not certain. CDR1 and CDR2 (germline): MDHEN, SYDVKM. This CDR3 region has 11 residues. The V end was cut by 8 bases, the J end by 2 bases, with 7 bases between. CDR3 sequence reads: CASSVTYEQYF. CDR3 in DNA: TGTGCCAGCTCGGTTACCTACGAGCAGTACTTC.

This chain uses TRBV20-1 with TRBJ2-7; the match to TRBD2 covers 14 bases. Trimming removed 0 bases from V and 5 bases from J; junction bases left unmatched: 12. Germline V gives CDR1 DFQATT, CDR2 SNEGSKA (reference sequence). This CDR3 has 18 amino acids. The CDR3 coding sequence is TGCAGTGCTAGAGATTTGGGGAGACTAGCGGGAGGGATCCACGAGCAGTACTTC. Protein product: CSARDLGRLAGGIHEQYF.

This clonotype was seen ten or more times. The genes are TRBV28 and TRBJ2-6; weak D call: TRBD1 (5 bases). The germline CDR1 and CDR2 sequences are MDHEN and SYDVKM. This CDR3 region has 15 residues. Trimming pared 3 bases from V and 4 bases from J, leaving 10 bases between. For the CDR3, the DNA is TGTGCCAGCAGTTTTGCAGGGTCAGGGGCCAACGTCCTGACTTTC. It encodes CASSFAGSGANVLTF. Supplemented by reference TRBV28 and TRBJ2-6, the full variable domain reads DVKVTQSSRYLVKRTGEKVFLECVQDMDHENMFWYRQDPGLGLRLIYFSYDVKMKEKGDIPEGYSVSREKKERFSLILESASTNQTSMYLCASSFAGSGANVLTFGAGSRLTVL.

This clonotype was counted between two and nine times. This chain's CDR3 is CSARAGQGKADTQYF. The CDR3 bases are TGCAGTGCTAGGGCCGGACAGGGAAAAGCAGATACGCAGTATTTT. V gene TRBV20-1 combines with J gene TRBJ2-3; 8 nucleotides match TRBD1. CDR1 is DFQATT and CDR2 is SNEGSKA in the germline V gene (reference sequence). Germline trimming cut 3 bases from V and 4 bases from J; bases unmatched to any gene: 9. CDR3 size: 15 residues.

This clonotype was counted at least ten times. The J gene is TRBJ2-7, the V gene TRBV6-2 or TRBV6-3; 8 nucleotides line up with TRBD2. Germline CDR1 MNHEY, CDR2 SVGEGT. The CDR3 spans 12 residues. Trimming cost V 2 bases and J 9 bases; bases outside gene matches: 3. Written as DNA, the CDR3 is TGTGCCAGCAGTTACGGGCTAGCGGGGCAGTACTTC. Amino acid sequence: CASSYGLAGQYF.

There are a few counts of this clonotype. V usage is TRBV11-2 and J usage is TRBJ2-5; D unresolved. The V end was cut by 5 bases, the J end by 4 bases, with 11 bases between. CDR1 and CDR2 (germline): SGHAT, FQNNGV. The CDR3 spans 13 residues. The CDR3 coding sequence is TGTGCCAGCAGCATATCCCGAGGAGAGACCCAGTACTTC. Its protein is CASSISRGETQYF.

This clonotype was seen repeatedly, ten times or more. The chain recombines TRBV4-1 with TRBJ2-1; D remains ambiguous. The CDR3 loop spans 13 amino acids. Germline assignment: CDR1 MGHRA and CDR2 YSYEKL. V lost 5 bases and J lost 3, with 8 bases in between. Here the CDR3 reads CASSYTDYNEQFF. The CDR3 DNA reads as TGCGCCAGCAGCTACACAGACTACAATGAGCAGTTCTTC.

This clonotype turned up a few times. The V gene is TRBV29-1, the J gene TRBJ1-1, with D tentatively TRBD1 (5 bases). This CDR3 is 11 amino acids long. V lost 5 bases and J lost 12, with 16 bases in between. CDR1 is SQVTM and CDR2 is ANQGSEA in the germline V gene. The CDR3 nucleotides read TGCAGCGTTCGGGACCTGGGGGAATCTTTCTTT. This translates into CSVRDLGESFF.

The chain has TRBV7-2 and TRBJ2-5; no reliable D call. The CDR3 is 14 residues long. The V end was cut by 1 base, the J end by 5 bases, with 11 bases between. Germline CDR1 is SGHTA and CDR2 is FQGNSA. CDR3 nucleotide sequence: TGTGCCAGCAGCTTAGTCGGGTATCGGGAGACCCAGTACTTC. Its protein product is CASSLVGYRETQYF. The full variable domain, in which reference TRBV7-2 and TRBJ2-5 provide the parts outside the CDR3, is GAGVSQSPSNKVTEKGKDVELRCDPISGHTALYWYRQSLGQGLEFLIYFQGNSAPDKSGLPSDRFSAERTGGSVSTLTIQRTQQEDSAVYLCASSLVGYRETQYFGPGTRLLVL.

This clonotype appeared many times. The chain carries TRBV7-8 and TRBJ2-2; 7 bases map to TRBD2. Trimming removed 5 bases from V and 4 bases from J; junction bases left unmatched: 7. Germline V CDR1 and CDR2: SGHVS, FQNEAQ. The length of the CDR3 is 15 residues. The CDR3 DNA sequence: TGTGCCAGCAGCCTACTAGCGTCGGGCACCGGGGAGCTGTTTTTT. It yields the protein CASSLLASGTGELFF.

V gene TRBV12-3 or TRBV12-4 combines with J gene TRBJ1-1; D unclear. This CDR3 has 13 amino acids. V was clipped by 1 base and J by 3 bases, with 6 bases between them. The CDR3 region is CASSLGAHTEAFF. The CDR3 coding sequence is TGTGCCAGCAGTTTAGGAGCCCACACTGAAGCTTTCTTT.

J is TRBJ1-4 and V is TRBV20-1, with no clear D. Germline CDR1 is DFQATT and CDR2 is SNEGSKA (reference sequence). Trimming pared 3 bases from V and 8 bases from J, leaving 10 bases between. CDR3 length: 12 amino acids. CDR3 amino acids: CSASGEAEKLFF. CDR3 in DNA: TGCAGTGCTAGCGGTGAGGCCGAAAAACTGTTTTTT.

The chain links TRBV27 to TRBJ2-1; 9 nucleotides match TRBD1. Trimming took 2 bases from V and 5 from J; bases not matched to a gene: 4. Germline CDR1 reads MNHEY; CDR2 reads SMNVEV (reference sequence). CDR3 length: 15 residues. CDR3 in amino acids: CASSLGGDRDNEQFF. The DNA of the CDR3 is TGTGCCAGCAGTTTAGGGGGGGACAGGGACAATGAGCAGTTCTTC.

Ten or more counts support this clonotype. V gene TRBV7-9 combines with J gene TRBJ1-4; unclear D gene. Germline CDR1 is SEHNR and CDR2 is FQNEAQ (reference sequence). The CDR3 consists of 15 residues. Trimming removed 0 bases from V and 2 bases from J, with 7 bases in between. CDR3 amino acids: CASSLAAGTNEKLFF. The CDR3 region has the DNA TGTGCCAGCAGCTTAGCGGCGGGGACTAATGAAAAACTGTTTTTT.

This clonotype occurred many times. The rearrangement links TRBV6-5 to TRBJ1-5; the match to TRBD1 covers 7 bases. Looked up from germline, CDR1 is MNHEY and CDR2 is SVGAGI. The CDR3 covers 15 residues. Trimming cost V 5 bases and J 6 bases; bases outside gene matches: 10. The CDR3 spells CASSADRVGGQPQHF. CDR3 sequence (DNA): TGTGCCAGCAGTGCCGACAGGGTCGGTGGTCAGCCCCAGCATTTT.

The chain links TRBV28 to TRBJ2-3; D perhaps matches TRBD2 (5 bases). Trimming removed 5 bases from V and 2 bases from J, with 11 bases in between. This CDR3 comprises 14 residues. CDR1 and CDR2 from the germline V gene are MDHEN and SYDVKM. The DNA for the CDR3 is TGTGCCAGCAGTAGCGGCCAGACCACAGATACGCAGTATTTT. This encodes CASSSGQTTDTQYF.

This clonotype was observed a handful of times. The junction departs from the called germline gene at one end, perhaps through a read error. V gene TRBV6-1 combines with J gene TRBJ1-3; D ambiguous. The CDR3 is 17 amino acids. Per the germline V gene, CDR1 is MNHNS and CDR2 is SASEGT. The CDR3 sequence: CASSETPQRRSENTIYF. CDR3 nucleotide sequence: TGTGCCAGCAGCGAAACCCCACAGAGGCGCTCTGAAAACACCATATATTTT.

This clonotype was recorded many times. The chain recombines TRBV5-6 with TRBJ2-1, with TRBD1 matching 7 bases. The germline CDR1 and CDR2 sequences are SGHDT and YYEEEE. This CDR3 is 17 amino acids long. Trimming cost V 3 bases and J 8 bases; bases outside gene matches: 17. The CDR3 loop is CASSSKLRQGPKDEQFF. CDR3 nucleotide sequence: TGTGCCAGCAGCTCCAAGCTGAGACAGGGCCCCAAGGATGAGCAGTTCTTC.

This clonotype appeared a few times. The rearrangement links TRBV28 to TRBJ2-7; possibly TRBD2 for D (6 bases). CDR1 and CDR2 (germline): MDHEN, SYDVKM. This CDR3 has 14 residues. V was shortened by 1 base and J by 10 bases, with 17 bases between the two germline ends. CDR3: CASSLSFAGTLQYF. The CDR3 DNA reads TGTGCCAGCAGTTTATCGTTTGCTGGGACTCTTCAGTACTTC.

In its sample, this clonotype was seen a few times. The chain recombines TRBV29-1 with TRBJ1-2; D ambiguous. Trimming stripped 3 bases from V and 3 bases from J, with 8 bases between. Germline CDR1 is SQVTM and CDR2 is ANQGSEA. The CDR3 has 12 amino acids. Here the CDR3 reads CSVETPDYGYTF. DNA for the CDR3: TGCAGCGTTGAGACCCCGGACTATGGCTACACCTTC.

In its sample, this clonotype was seen many times. This chain uses TRBV5-1 with TRBJ1-1; TRBD1 might be the D (6 bases). V was trimmed by 4 bases and J by 10 bases, leaving 23 bases between them. The CDR3 is 15 residues long. Germline-derived CDR1 and CDR2 are SGHRS and YFSETQ. The CDR3 nucleotides are TGCGCCAGCAGCCCCGGGGGCTTGGGTGGATCTGGAGCTTTCTTT. Amino acids: CASSPGGLGGSGAFF.

This clonotype was seen repeatedly, ten times or more. The gene calls are TRBV7-3 and TRBJ2-7; either TRBD1 or TRBD2 may supply D (6 bases each). V shed 5 bases and J shed 6 bases, with 23 bases lying between them. The CDR3 loop spans 16 amino acids. CDR1 is SGHTA, CDR2 FQGTGA, per germline. The CDR3 DNA sequence: TGTGCCAGCAGCCCCACAGCACAGGGCCGGGGGAGCGAGCAGTACTTC. Translated: CASSPTAQGRGSEQYF.

This clonotype has a handful of counts. The chain links TRBV3-1 to TRBJ2-2; D gene unclear. The germline V and J ends were trimmed by 1 base and 7 bases, with 4 bases remaining between them. CDR1 LGHDT and CDR2 YNNKEL come from the germline V gene (reference sequence). CDR3 length: 12 amino acids. The CDR3 sequence: CASSQVIGELFF. CDR3 DNA: TGTGCCAGCAGCCAAGTCATCGGGGAGCTGTTTTTT.

DNA for the CDR3: TGTGCCAGCAGTTCCCGCAGTGGGAGCGCTGAAGCTTTCTTT. The encoded protein is CASSSRSGSAEAFF. The chain is built from TRBV12-3 or TRBV12-4 and TRBJ1-1; D remains unclear. Deletions cut 4 bases from V and 6 bases from J, with 15 bases between. The CDR3 covers 14 residues.